These 11 T cell receptor beta chains came from one sample sequenced in a study of shared clonotypes between healthy human individuals. Repertoires were generated with immunoSEQ multiplex PCR, while TCRdb's copy carries only in-frame clones and drops some. The table has approximately 2.3 million clones, roughly 93% seen once. Sequencing was done on a sample of naive CD4+ T cells from PBMCs. Subset indicated: CD45RA+ positively selected. The receptors here all came from a young man in good health. Some clones in this sample may be carry-over from other donors' samples.

The chain recombines TRBV11-2 with TRBJ2-1; 9 bases are a match to TRBD2. Germline V gene data show CDR1 as SGHAT and CDR2 as FQNNGV. After removal of 5 bases from V and 2 bases from J, the junction contained 4 bases not matched to a gene. This CDR3 comprises 15 residues. The CDR3 coding sequence is TGTGCCAGCAGCGCACTAGCGGGCGCCTACAATGAGCAGTTCTTC. It yields the protein CASSALAGAYNEQFF. Full variable domain (rest looked up from reference TRBV11-2 and TRBJ2-1): EAGVAQSPRYKIIEKRQSVAFWCNPISGHATLYWYQQILGQGPKLLIQFQNNGVVDDSQLPKDRFSAERLKGVDSTLKIQPAKLEDSAVYLCASSALAGAYNEQFFGPGTRLTVL.

The gene calls are TRBV18 and TRBJ2-5, with D tentatively TRBD1 (5 bases). Deletions cut 2 bases from V and 3 bases from J, with 16 bases between. The CDR3 has 16 residues. Germline lookup yields CDR1 KGHSH and CDR2 LQKENI. The CDR3 protein is CASSPSLSLQEETQYF. The CDR3 nucleotides are TGTGCCAGCTCACCATCTTTAAGTCTACAGGAAGAGACCCAGTACTTC.

Here the CDR3 reads CASSLFGRSGSWEQFF. The CDR3, as DNA: TGCGCCAGCAGCTTGTTCGGGCGTAGCGGGAGCTGGGAGCAGTTCTTC. V usage is TRBV5-1 and J usage is TRBJ2-1; 9 nucleotides line up with TRBD2. This CDR3 has 16 amino acids. Germline V gives CDR1 SGHRS, CDR2 YFSETQ. V was clipped by 1 base and J by 10 bases; unmatched bases: 12.

With regard to this clone: An end of the junction differs from the germline gene, which may be a read error. The V call is TRBV6-5, the J call TRBJ2-2; the D gene could be TRBD1 or TRBD2 (6 bases each). This CDR3 region has 11 residues. Germline CDR1 is MNHEY and CDR2 is SVGAGI. Here the CDR3 DNA reads TGTGCCAGCACGTCTGAGGGGGGGCTGTTTTTT. As protein: CASTSEGGLFF.

The DNA for the CDR3 is TGTGCCAGCAGCCAAACTAGCGGGAGGATCTACTACGAGCAGTACTTC. This gives the protein CASSQTSGRIYYEQYF. The chain recombines TRBV28 with TRBJ2-7; 12 positions match TRBD2. Per germline, CDR1 MDHEN and CDR2 SYDVKM. J lost 3 bases, V lost 6 bases, and 9 bases had no gene match. The CDR3 sequence is 16 residues long.

Details on this clone: The identical CDR3 is also encoded by other nucleotide sequences in the sample. This chain links TRBV30 with TRBJ2-3, with no clear D. Per germline, CDR1 GTSNPN and CDR2 SVGIG (reference sequence). The CDR3 sequence is 11 residues long. Trimming shortened V by 0 bases and J by 5 bases, and 3 bases separated the two germline ends. CDR3 loop: CAWSVGDTQYF. The CDR3 bases are TGTGCCTGGAGTGTTGGAGATACGCAGTATTTT. The full variable domain, in which reference TRBV30 and TRBJ2-3 provide the parts outside the CDR3, is SQTIHQWPATLVQPVGSPLSLECTVEGTSNPNLYWYRQAAGRGLQLLFYSVGIGQISSEVPQNLSASRPQDRQFILSSKKLLLSDSGFYLCAWSVGDTQYFGPGTRLTVL.

This chain connects TRBV5-1 to TRBJ2-7, with D perhaps matching TRBD1 (6 bases). Germline-derived CDR1 and CDR2 are SGHRS and YFSETQ. The length of the CDR3 is 12 residues. Trimming took 4 bases from V and 6 from J, leaving 11 bases between them. The CDR3 coding sequence is TGCGCCAGCAGCACCCAACAGGGCGAGCAGTACTTC. It codes for CASSTQQGEQYF.

The chain combines TRBV5-4 with TRBJ1-2; D is ambiguous. CDR1 and CDR2 (germline): SGHNT, YYREEE (reference sequence). The CDR3 covers 15 residues. V was trimmed by 3 bases and J by 2 bases, leaving 14 bases between them. The CDR3 DNA sequence: TGTGCCAGCAGCTCCCTCCGTCTGGGGAACTATGGCTACACCTTC. Translation: CASSSLRLGNYGYTF.

Comment on this clone: Other DNA sequences within the sample encode an identical CDR3. This chain uses TRBV7-9 with TRBJ1-4; TRBD1 matches 10 bases. Germline V gives CDR1 SEHNR, CDR2 FQNEAQ (reference sequence). The CDR3 has 15 amino acids. V lost 5 bases, J lost 2 bases, and 2 bases stayed unmatched. CDR3 coding DNA: TGTGCCAGCAGCCCGGGACAGGGGACTAATGAAAAACTGTTTTTT. Amino acid sequence: CASSPGQGTNEKLFF.

The rearrangement links TRBV4-1 to TRBJ2-3; no reliable D call. V lost 0 bases, J lost 2 bases, and 15 bases lay in between. CDR3 length: 17 amino acids. The germline CDR1 and CDR2 sequences are MGHRA and YSYEKL. The CDR3 spells CASSQDLRLENTDTQYF. CDR3 sequence (DNA): TGCGCCAGCAGCCAAGATCTGAGACTGGAAAACACAGATACGCAGTATTTT.

This clone has just one count. The rearrangement links TRBV6-5 to TRBJ2-7, with TRBD1 identical over 11 bases. Germline V CDR1 and CDR2: MNHEY, SVGAGI. The CDR3 spans 13 residues. The ends lost 7 bases at V and 6 bases at J; junction bases unmatched: 5. The CDR3 region is CASTRTGGAEQYF. CDR3 nucleotides: TGTGCCAGCACCCGGACAGGGGGCGCCGAGCAGTACTTC.